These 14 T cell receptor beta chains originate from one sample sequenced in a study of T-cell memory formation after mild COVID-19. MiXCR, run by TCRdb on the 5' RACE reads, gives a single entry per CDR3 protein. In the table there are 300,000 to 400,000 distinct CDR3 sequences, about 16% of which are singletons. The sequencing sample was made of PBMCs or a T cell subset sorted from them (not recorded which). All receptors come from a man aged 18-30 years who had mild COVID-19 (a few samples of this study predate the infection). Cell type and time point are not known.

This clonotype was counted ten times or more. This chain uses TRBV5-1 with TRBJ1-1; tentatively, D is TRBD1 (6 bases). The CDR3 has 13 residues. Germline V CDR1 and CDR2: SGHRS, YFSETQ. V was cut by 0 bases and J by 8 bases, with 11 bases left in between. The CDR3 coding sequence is TGCGCCAGCAGCTTGGGGGGGACACCAGAAGCTTTCTTT. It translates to CASSLGGTPEAFF.

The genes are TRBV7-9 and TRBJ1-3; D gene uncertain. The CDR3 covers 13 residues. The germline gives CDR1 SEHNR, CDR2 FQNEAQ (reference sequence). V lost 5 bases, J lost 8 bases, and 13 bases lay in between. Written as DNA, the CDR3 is TGTGCCAGCAGCCGCCGGGATACTTACACCATATATTTT. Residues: CASSRRDTYTIYF.

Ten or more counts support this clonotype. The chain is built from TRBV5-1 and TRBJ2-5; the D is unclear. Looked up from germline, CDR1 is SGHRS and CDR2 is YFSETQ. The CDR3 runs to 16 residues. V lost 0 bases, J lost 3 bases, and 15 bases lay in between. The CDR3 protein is CASSLGVILGEETQYF. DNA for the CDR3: TGCGCCAGCAGCTTGGGGGTGATTTTGGGTGAAGAGACCCAGTACTTC. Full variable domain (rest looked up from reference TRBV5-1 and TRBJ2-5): KAGVTQTPRYLIKTRGQQVTLSCSPISGHRSVSWYQQTPGQGLQFLFEYFSETQRNKGNFPGRFSGRQFSNSRSEMNVSTLELGDSALYLCASSLGVILGEETQYFGPGTRLLVL.

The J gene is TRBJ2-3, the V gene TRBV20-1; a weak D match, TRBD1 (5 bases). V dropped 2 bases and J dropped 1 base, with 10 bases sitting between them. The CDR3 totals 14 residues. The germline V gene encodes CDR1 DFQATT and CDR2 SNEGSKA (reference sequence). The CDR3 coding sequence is TGCAGTGCTAGATCGGTACAGGGCACAGATACGCAGTATTTT. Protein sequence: CSARSVQGTDTQYF.

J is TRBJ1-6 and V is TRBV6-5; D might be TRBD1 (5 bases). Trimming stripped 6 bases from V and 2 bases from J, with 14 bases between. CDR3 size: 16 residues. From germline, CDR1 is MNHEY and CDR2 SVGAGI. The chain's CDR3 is CASSFKVDTYNSPLHF. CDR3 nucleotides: TGTGCCAGCAGCTTTAAGGTGGACACCTATAATTCACCCCTCCACTTT.

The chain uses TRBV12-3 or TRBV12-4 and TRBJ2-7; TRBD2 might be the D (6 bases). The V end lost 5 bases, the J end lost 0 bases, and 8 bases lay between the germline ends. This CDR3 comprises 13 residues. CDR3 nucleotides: TGTGCCAGCAGTCCGGGGGACTCCTACGAGCAGTACGTC. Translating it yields CASSPGDSYEQYV.

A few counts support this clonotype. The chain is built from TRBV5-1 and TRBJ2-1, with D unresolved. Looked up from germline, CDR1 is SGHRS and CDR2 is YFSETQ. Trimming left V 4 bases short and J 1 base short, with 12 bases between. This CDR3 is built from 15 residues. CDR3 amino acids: CASSPDSLSYNEQFF. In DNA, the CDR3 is TGCGCCAGCAGCCCCGACTCTCTTTCCTACAATGAGCAGTTCTTC.

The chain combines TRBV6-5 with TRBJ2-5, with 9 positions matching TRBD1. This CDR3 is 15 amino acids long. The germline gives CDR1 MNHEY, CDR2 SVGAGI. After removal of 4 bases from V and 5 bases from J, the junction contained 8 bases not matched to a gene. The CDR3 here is CASSSSRGTGETQYF. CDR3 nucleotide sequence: TGTGCCAGCAGTTCGAGTCGGGGGACAGGGGAGACCCAGTACTTC.

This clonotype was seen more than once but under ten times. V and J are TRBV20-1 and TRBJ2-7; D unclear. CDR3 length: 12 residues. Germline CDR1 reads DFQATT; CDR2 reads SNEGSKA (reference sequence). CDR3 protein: CSFSIGSYEQYF. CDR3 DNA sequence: TGCAGCTTCAGTATTGGTTCCTACGAGCAGTACTTC.

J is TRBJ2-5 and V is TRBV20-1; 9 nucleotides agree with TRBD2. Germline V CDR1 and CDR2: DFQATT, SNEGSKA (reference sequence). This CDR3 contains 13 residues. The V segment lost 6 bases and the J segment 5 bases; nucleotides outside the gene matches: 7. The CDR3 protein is CSAAGGLVETQYF. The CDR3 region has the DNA TGCAGTGCCGCGGGGGGGCTAGTGGAGACCCAGTACTTC.

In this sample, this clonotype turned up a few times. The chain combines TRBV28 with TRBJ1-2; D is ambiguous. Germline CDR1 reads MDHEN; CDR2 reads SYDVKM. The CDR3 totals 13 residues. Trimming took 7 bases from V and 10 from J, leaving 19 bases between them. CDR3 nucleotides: TGTGCCAGCACCCCAATCGGGCAGCCTTCCTACACCTTC. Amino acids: CASTPIGQPSYTF.

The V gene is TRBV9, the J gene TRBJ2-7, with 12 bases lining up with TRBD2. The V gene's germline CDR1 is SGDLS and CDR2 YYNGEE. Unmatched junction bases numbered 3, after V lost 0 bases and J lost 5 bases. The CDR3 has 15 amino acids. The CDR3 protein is CASSVASGGANEQYV. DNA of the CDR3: TGTGCCAGCAGCGTAGCTAGCGGGGGGGCAAACGAGCAGTACGTC.

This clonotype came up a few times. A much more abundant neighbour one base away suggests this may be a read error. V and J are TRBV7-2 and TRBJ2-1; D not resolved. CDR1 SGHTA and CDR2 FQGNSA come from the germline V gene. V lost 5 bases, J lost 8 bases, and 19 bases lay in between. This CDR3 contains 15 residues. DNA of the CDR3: TGTGCCAGCAGCACCTACCGGGTCCCAGGCCATGAGCAGTTCTTC. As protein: CASSTYRVPGHEQFF.

The CDR3 reads CASSYTGQVRTEAFF. CDR3 nucleotides: TGTGCCAGCAGTTACACAGGACAGGTTCGCACTGAAGCTTTCTTT. The chain uses TRBV6-5 and TRBJ1-1; 7 positions match TRBD1. The CDR3 covers 15 residues. From germline, CDR1 is MNHEY and CDR2 SVGAGI. Trimming cost V 2 bases and J 4 bases; bases outside gene matches: 7.